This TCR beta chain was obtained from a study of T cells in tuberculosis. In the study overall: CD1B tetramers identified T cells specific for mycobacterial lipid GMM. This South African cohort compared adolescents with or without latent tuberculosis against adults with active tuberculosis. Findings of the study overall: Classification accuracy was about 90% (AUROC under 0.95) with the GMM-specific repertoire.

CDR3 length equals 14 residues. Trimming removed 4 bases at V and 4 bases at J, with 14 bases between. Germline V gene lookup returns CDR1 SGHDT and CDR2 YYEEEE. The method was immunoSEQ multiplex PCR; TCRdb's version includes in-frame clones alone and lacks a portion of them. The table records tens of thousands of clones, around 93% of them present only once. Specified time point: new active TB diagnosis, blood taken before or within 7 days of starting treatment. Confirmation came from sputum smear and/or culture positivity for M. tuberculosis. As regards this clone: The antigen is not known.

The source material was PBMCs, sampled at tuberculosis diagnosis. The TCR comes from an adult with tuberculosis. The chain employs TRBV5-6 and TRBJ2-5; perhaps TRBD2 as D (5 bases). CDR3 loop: CASSLGLIRETQYF. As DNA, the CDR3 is TGTGCCAGCAGCCTCGGACTCATAAGAGAGACCCAGTACTTC.